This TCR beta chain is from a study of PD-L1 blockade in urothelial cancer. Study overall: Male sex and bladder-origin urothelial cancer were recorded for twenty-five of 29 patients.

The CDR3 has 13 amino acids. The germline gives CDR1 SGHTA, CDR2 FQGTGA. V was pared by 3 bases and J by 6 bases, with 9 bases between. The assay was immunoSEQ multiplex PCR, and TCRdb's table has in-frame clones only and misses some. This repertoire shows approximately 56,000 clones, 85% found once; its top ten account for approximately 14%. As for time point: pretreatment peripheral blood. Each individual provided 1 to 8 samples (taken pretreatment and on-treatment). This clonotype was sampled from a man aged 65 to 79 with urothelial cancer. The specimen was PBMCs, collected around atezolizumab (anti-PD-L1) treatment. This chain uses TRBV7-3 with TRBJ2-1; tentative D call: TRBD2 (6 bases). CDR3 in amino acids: CASSFAGPNEQFF. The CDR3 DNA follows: TGTGCCAGCAGCTTTGCGGGACCCAATGAGCAGTTCTTC.